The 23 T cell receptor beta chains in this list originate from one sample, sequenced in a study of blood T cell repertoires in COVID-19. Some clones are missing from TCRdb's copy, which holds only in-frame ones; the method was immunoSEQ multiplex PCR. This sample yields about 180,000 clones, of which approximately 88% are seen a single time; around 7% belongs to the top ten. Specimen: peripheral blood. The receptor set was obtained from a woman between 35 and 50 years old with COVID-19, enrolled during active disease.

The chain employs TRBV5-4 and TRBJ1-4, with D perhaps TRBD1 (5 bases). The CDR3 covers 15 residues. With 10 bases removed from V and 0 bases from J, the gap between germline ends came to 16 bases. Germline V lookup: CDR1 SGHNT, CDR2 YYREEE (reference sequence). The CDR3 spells CAGSTGTATNEKLFF. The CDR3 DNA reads TGTGCCGGTAGCACTGGGACTGCAACTAATGAAAAACTGTTTTTT.

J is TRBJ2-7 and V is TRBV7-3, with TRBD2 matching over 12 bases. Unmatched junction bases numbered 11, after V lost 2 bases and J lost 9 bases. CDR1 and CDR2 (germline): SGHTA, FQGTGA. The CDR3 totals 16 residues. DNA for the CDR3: TGTGCCAGCAGCTTAGAGGCATCGTCTAGCGGGAGGGGGCAGTACTTC. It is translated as CASSLEASSSGRGQYF. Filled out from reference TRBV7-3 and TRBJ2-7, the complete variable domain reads GAGVSQTPSNKVTEKGKYVELRCDPISGHTALYWYRQSLGQGPEFLIYFQGTGAADDSGLPNDRFFAVRPEGSVSTLKIQRTERGDSAVYLCASSLEASSSGRGQYFGPGTRLTVT.

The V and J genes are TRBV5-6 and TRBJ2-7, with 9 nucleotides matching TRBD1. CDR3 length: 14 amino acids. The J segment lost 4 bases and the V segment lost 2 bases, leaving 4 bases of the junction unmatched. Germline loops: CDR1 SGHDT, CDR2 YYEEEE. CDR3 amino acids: CASSFGTGSYEQYF. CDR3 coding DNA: TGTGCCAGCAGCTTTGGGACAGGGTCTTACGAGCAGTACTTC.

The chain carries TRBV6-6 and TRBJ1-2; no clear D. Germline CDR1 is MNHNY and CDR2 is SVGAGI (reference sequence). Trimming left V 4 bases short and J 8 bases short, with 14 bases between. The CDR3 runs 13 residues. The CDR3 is CASSSDTTGGYTF. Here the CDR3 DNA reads TGTGCCAGCAGTTCCGACACGACGGGAGGCTACACCTTC.

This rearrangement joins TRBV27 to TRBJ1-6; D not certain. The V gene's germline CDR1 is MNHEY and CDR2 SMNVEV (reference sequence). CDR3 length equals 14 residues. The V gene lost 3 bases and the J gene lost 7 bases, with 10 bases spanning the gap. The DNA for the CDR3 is TGTGCCAGCAGTTTGCGGGCCGGCAATTCACCCCTCCACTTT. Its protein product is CASSLRAGNSPLHF.

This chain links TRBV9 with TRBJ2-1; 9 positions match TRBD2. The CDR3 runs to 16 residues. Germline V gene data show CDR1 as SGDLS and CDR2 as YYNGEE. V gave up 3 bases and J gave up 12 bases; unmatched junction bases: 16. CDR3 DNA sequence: TGTGCCAGCAGCGGAACCGAAGCGGGAGGCAGGAGGGGGCAGTTCTTC. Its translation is CASSGTEAGGRRGQFF.

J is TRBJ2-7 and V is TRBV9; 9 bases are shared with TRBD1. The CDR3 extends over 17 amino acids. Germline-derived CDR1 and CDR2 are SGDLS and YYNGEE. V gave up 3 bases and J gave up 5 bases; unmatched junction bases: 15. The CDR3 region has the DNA TGTGCCAGCAGCGATTCATTAGAGGACAGGGGATTCAACGAGCAGTACTTC. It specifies CASSDSLEDRGFNEQYF.

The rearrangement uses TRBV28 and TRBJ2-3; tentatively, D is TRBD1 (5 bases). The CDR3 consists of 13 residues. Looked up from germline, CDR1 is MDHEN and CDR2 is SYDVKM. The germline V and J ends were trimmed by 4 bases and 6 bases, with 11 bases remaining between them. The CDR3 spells CASSSGHRDTQYF. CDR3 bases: TGTGCCAGCAGTTCGGGTCACAGGGATACGCAGTATTTT.

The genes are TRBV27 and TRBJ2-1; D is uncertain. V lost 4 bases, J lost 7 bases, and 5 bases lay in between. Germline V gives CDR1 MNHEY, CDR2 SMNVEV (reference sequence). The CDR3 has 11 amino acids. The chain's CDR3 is CASSSPNEQFF. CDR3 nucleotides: TGTGCCAGCAGTTCCCCTAATGAGCAGTTCTTC.

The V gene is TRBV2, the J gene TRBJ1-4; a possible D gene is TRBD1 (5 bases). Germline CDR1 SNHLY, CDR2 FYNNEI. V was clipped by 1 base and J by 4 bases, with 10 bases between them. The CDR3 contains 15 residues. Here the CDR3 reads CASSEEGRRNEKLFF. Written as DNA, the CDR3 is TGTGCCAGCAGTGAAGAGGGGAGGCGTAATGAAAAACTGTTTTTT. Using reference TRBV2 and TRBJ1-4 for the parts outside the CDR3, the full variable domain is EPEVTQTPSHQVTQMGQEVILRCVPISNHLYFYWYRQILGQKVEFLVSFYNNEISEKSEIFDDQFSVERPDGSNFTLKIRSTKLEDSAMYFCASSEEGRRNEKLFFGSGTQLSVL.

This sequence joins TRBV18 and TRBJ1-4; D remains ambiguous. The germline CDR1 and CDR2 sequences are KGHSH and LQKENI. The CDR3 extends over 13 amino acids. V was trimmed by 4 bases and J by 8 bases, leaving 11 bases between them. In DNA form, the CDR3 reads TGTGCCAGCTCACTGTCAACGGGGGAAAAACTGTTTTTT. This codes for CASSLSTGEKLFF. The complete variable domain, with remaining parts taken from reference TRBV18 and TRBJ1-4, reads NAGVMQNPRHLVRRRGQEARLRCSPMKGHSHVYWYRQLPEEGLKFMVYLQKENIIDESGMPKERFSAEFPKEGPSILRIQQVVRGDSAAYFCASSLSTGEKLFFGSGTQLSVL.

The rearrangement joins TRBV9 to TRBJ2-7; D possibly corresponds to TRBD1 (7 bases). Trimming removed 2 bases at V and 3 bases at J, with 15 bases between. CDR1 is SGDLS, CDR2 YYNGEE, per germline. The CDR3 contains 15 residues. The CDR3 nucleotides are TGTGCCAGCAGCGTTAGCGGAGGGGGCAACTACGAGCAGTACTTC. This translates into CASSVSGGGNYEQYF. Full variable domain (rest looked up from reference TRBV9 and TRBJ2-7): DSGVTQTPKHLITATGQRVTLRCSPRSGDLSVYWYQQSLDQGLQFLIQYYNGEERAKGNILERFSAQQFPDLHSELNLSSLELGDSALYFCASSVSGGGNYEQYFGPGTRLTVT.

The CDR3 DNA reads TGTGCCAGCAGCCCGACTAGCCCAAAACGGGATGAGCAGTTCTTC. Amino acids: CASSPTSPKRDEQFF. This chain joins TRBV5-6 and TRBJ2-1; 7 positions match TRBD2. The J segment lost 8 bases and the V segment lost 4 bases, leaving 12 bases of the junction unmatched. CDR1 and CDR2 from the germline V gene are SGHDT and YYEEEE. The CDR3 totals 15 residues. Combining the CDR3 with reference TRBV5-6 and TRBJ2-1 gives the whole variable domain DAGVTQSPTHLIKTRGQQVTLRCSPKSGHDTVSWYQQALGQGPQFIFQYYEEEERQRGNFPDRFSGHQFPNYSSELNVNALLLGDSALYLCASSPTSPKRDEQFFGPGTRLTVL.

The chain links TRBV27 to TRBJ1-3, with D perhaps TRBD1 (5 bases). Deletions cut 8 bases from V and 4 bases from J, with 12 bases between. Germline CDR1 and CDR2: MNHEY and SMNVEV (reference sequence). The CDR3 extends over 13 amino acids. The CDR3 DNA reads TGTGCCAGCCAACCGGGACTCGGAAACACCATATATTTT. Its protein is CASQPGLGNTIYF.

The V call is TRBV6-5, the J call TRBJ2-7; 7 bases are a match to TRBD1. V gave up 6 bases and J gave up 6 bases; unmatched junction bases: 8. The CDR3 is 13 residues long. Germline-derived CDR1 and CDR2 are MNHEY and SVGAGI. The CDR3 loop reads CASRPQGGVEQYF. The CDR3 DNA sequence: TGTGCCAGCAGGCCCCAAGGGGGCGTCGAGCAGTACTTC.

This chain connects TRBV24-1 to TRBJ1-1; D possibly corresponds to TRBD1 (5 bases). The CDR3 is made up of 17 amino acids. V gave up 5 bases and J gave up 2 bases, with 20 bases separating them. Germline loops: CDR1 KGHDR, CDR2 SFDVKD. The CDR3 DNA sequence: TGTGCCACCAGTGCCCGACAGACCTCAGGGAAAAACACTGAAGCTTTCTTT. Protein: CATSARQTSGKNTEAFF.

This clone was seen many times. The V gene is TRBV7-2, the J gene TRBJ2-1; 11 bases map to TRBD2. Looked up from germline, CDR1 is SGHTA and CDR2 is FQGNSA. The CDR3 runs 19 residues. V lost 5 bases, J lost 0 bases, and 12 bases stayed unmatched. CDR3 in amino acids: CASSPARLAGGFSYNEQFF. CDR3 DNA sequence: TGTGCCAGCAGCCCGGCCCGGCTAGCGGGGGGCTTCTCCTACAATGAGCAGTTCTTC.

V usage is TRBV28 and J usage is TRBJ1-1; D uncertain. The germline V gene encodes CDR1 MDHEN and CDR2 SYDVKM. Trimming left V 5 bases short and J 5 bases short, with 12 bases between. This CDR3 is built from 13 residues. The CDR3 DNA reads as TGTGCCAGCAGTCCCACCCGGAGGACTGAAGCTTTCTTT. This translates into CASSPTRRTEAFF.

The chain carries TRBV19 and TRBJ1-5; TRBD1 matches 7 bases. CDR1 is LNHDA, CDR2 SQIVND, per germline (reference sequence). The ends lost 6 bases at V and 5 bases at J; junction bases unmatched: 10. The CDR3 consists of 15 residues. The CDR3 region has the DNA TGTGCCAGTAGACTAGGGGACAGACGGGATCAGCCCCAGCATTTT. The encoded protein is CASRLGDRRDQPQHF.

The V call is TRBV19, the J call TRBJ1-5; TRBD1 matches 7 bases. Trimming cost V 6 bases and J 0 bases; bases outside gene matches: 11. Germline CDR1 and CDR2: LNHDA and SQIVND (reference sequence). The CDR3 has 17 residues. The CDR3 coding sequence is TGTGCCAGTAGCATTCTAGGGACAGACTATAGCAATCAGCCCCAGCATTTT. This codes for CASSILGTDYSNQPQHF.

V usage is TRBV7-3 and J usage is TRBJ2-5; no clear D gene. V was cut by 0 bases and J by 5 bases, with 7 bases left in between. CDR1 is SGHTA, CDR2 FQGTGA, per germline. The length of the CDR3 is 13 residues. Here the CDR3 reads CASSLTPAETQYF. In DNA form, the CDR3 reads TGTGCCAGCAGCTTAACCCCCGCGGAGACCCAGTACTTC.

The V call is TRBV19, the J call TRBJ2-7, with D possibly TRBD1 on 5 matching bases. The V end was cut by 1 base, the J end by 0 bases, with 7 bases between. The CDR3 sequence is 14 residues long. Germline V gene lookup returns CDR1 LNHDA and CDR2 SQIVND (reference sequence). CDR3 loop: CASSIGQSSYEQYF. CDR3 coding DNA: TGTGCCAGTAGTATAGGACAGAGCTCCTACGAGCAGTACTTC.

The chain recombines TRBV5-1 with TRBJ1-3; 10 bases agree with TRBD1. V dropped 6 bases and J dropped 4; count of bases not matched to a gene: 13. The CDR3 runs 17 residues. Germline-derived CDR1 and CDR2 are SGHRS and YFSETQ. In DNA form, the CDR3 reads TGCGCCAGCACCGGGACAGGGGACCCGGGGTACGGAAACACCATATATTTT. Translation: CASTGTGDPGYGNTIYF. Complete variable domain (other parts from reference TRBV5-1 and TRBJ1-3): KAGVTQTPRYLIKTRGQQVTLSCSPISGHRSVSWYQQTPGQGLQFLFEYFSETQRNKGNFPGRFSGRQFSNSRSEMNVSTLELGDSALYLCASTGTGDPGYGNTIYFGEGSWLTVV.